The clone carrying this T cell receptor beta chain was seen only a few times. This record belongs to a study of blood T cell repertoires in COVID-19. Background on the study: Acute and convalescent COVID-19 specimens originated in the United States, Italy and Spain. T cells, B-cell-depleted T cells, or PBMCs supplied cDNA or gDNA.

CDR3 length: 13 residues. CDR1 is ENHRY, CDR2 SYGVKD, per germline. Unmatched junction bases numbered 6, after V lost 2 bases and J lost 11 bases. Study processing details: For nucleated cells, counts were estimated from reference gene primer amplification. Measured with immunoSEQ multiplex PCR; TCRdb has only the in-frame clones, and not every one. V and J calls and clone size follow that table, whereas D and trimming were derived from the DNA. The sample lists 150,000 to 200,000 clones, about 88% occurring once. Sequencing input: peripheral blood. The chain joins TRBV10-3 to TRBJ2-3, with 8 bases identical to TRBD1. The source is a man between 35 and 55 years old with active or convalescent COVID-19. CDR3 loop: CAISEPPGQEQYF. CDR3 nucleotides: TGTGCCATCAGTGAGCCCCCGGGACAGGAGCAGTATTTT.